This TCR beta chain was identified in a study of blood T cell repertoires in COVID-19. Overall study context: Acute and convalescent COVID-19 specimens originated in the United States, Italy and Spain.

Participants' own reports of clinical history determined their cohort assignment. This clone occurred once. The protocol was immunoSEQ multiplex PCR, while the TCRdb copy is restricted to in-frame clones and leaves out a portion. Here the sample spans over 350,000 clones, roughly 89% being singletons. The CDR3 totals 10 residues. Germline values: CDR1 SNHLY, CDR2 FYNNEI. V was pared by 4 bases and J by 11 bases, with 3 bases between. The clonotype was recovered from a woman aged 50 to 60 who had recovered from COVID-19. The chain recombines TRBV2 with TRBJ1-6; D is unclear. Material: PBMCs or T cells enriched from blood (not recorded which). The CDR3 loop is CASSVTPLHF. CDR3 coding DNA: TGTGCCAGCAGTGTCACACCCCTCCACTTT.